What follows are 21 T cell receptor beta chains derived from one specimen sequenced in a study of control samples from healthy donors and cancer patients. Profiling relied on immunoSEQ multiplex PCR, and the TCRdb table lists in-frame clones only, not all of them. The data contain about 120,000 clones, approximately 90% of them seen just once; the ten biggest clones take up approximately 3.5%. The material sequenced was blood. These receptors originate from a man aged 35 to 55 in good health.

The chain combines TRBV5-1 with TRBJ2-5, with D possibly being TRBD2 (5 bases). The V gene lost 0 bases and the J gene lost 3 bases, with 9 bases spanning the gap. The germline V gene has CDR1 SGHRS and CDR2 YFSETQ. The CDR3 is made up of 14 amino acids. The CDR3 DNA reads as TGCGCCAGCAGCTTGGCCGGGGATGAAGAGACCCAGTACTTC. It is translated as CASSLAGDEETQYF. The variable domain in full, with the rest retrieved from reference TRBV5-1 and TRBJ2-5, is KAGVTQTPRYLIKTRGQQVTLSCSPISGHRSVSWYQQTPGQGLQFLFEYFSETQRNKGNFPGRFSGRQFSNSRSEMNVSTLELGDSALYLCASSLAGDEETQYFGPGTRLLVL.

Comments on this clone: The identical CDR3 is also encoded by other nucleotide sequences in the sample. V is TRBV3-1 (or the pseudogene TRBV3-2) and J is TRBJ1-5, with D unresolved. There are 15 residues in the CDR3. V was pared by 0 bases and J by 2 bases, with 8 bases between. From germline, CDR1 is LGHDT and CDR2 YNNKEL (reference sequence). The CDR3 loop reads CASSQDLGRNQPQHF. CDR3 sequence (DNA): TGTGCCAGCAGCCAAGATTTGGGCCGCAATCAGCCCCAGCATTTT.

The chain joins TRBV11-3 to TRBJ1-6; D gene uncertain. The V gene lost 1 base and the J gene lost 5 bases, with 9 bases spanning the gap. Germline loops: CDR1 SGHNT, CDR2 YENEEA. The CDR3 length is 15 residues. Here the CDR3 DNA reads TGTGCCAGCAGCTTAGCGGTCAGCCATAATTCACCCCTCCACTTT. Its translation: CASSLAVSHNSPLHF. Full variable domain (rest looked up from reference TRBV11-3 and TRBJ1-6): EAGVVQSPRYKIIEKKQPVAFWCNPISGHNTLYWYLQNLGQGPELLIRYENEEAVDDSQLPKDRFSAERLKGVDSTLKIQPAELGDSAVYLCASSLAVSHNSPLHFGNGTRLTVT.

The chain carries TRBV21-1 and TRBJ1-2; TRBD1, the table's D call, was not compared with the DNA. TRBV21-1 is a documented pseudogene. The CDR3 runs to 14 residues. The CDR3 loop is CASSHARGLLGYTF. The CDR3 bases are TGTGCCAGCAGCCATGCAAGGGGGCTACTCGGCTACACCTTC.

V usage is TRBV28 and J usage is TRBJ2-1; 8 bases line up with TRBD2. Germline CDR1 reads MDHEN; CDR2 reads SYDVKM. The V and J ends lost 5 bases and 1 base, in that order; junction bases with no gene match: 10. The CDR3 sequence is 17 residues long. The CDR3 loop reads CASSPLPGGGSYNEQFF. The CDR3 bases are TGTGCCAGCAGTCCCCTCCCGGGCGGGGGGTCCTACAATGAGCAGTTCTTC.

The chain joins TRBV6-5 to TRBJ2-7, with 9 bases identical to TRBD1. Germline values: CDR1 MNHEY, CDR2 SVGAGI. J lost 3 bases, V lost 9 bases, and 9 bases had no gene match. The CDR3 is 14 amino acids. Here the CDR3 DNA reads TGTGCCAGTTCCCCCGGGACAGGGATCTACGAGCAGTACTTC. This translates into CASSPGTGIYEQYF.

For the CDR3, the DNA is TGTGCCAGCAGTTTTAACGGCCGTACTTATGGCTACACCTTC. It encodes CASSFNGRTYGYTF. The rearrangement links TRBV27 to TRBJ1-2, with D unresolved. Germline lookup yields CDR1 MNHEY and CDR2 SMNVEV (reference sequence). V lost 3 bases and J lost 5, with 13 bases in between. The length of the CDR3 is 14 residues.

The chain recombines TRBV4-3 with TRBJ2-4; 7 nucleotides align to TRBD1. J lost 0 bases, V lost 4 bases, and 6 bases had no gene match. The CDR3 extends over 16 amino acids. CDR1 LGHNA and CDR2 YSLEER come from the germline V gene. The CDR3 bases are TGCGCCAGCAGCCGAGGGACAGACCTAGCCAAAAACATTCAGTACTTC. Its protein is CASSRGTDLAKNIQYF.

The J gene is TRBJ1-5, the V gene TRBV2; 10 bases are shared with TRBD1. V was clipped by 8 bases and J by 5 bases; unmatched bases: 6. The CDR3 is made up of 14 amino acids. Per germline, CDR1 SNHLY and CDR2 FYNNEI. The CDR3, as DNA: TGTGCCAGCTCACCCGGGACAGGGGATCAGCCCCAGCATTTT. Amino acid sequence: CASSPGTGDQPQHF.

This chain connects TRBV2 to TRBJ2-7; D call uncertain. The germline V and J ends were trimmed by 4 bases and 4 bases, with 8 bases remaining between them. Germline-derived CDR1 and CDR2 are SNHLY and FYNNEI. This CDR3 spans 12 amino acids. CDR3 bases: TGTGCCAGCAGTGTTCTTTCTTACGAGCAGTACTTC. Protein product: CASSVLSYEQYF.

The chain carries TRBV5-4 and TRBJ1-4; D call uncertain. Germline CDR1 reads SGHNT; CDR2 reads YYREEE (reference sequence). V was clipped by 1 base and J by 2 bases, with 12 bases between them. The CDR3 has 16 residues. The CDR3 spells CASSLSPWSTNEKLFF. CDR3 DNA sequence: TGTGCCAGCAGCTTGAGTCCCTGGTCGACTAATGAAAAACTGTTTTTT.

The V and J genes are TRBV19 and TRBJ1-1; 7 bases line up with TRBD1. The V gene end was trimmed by 4 bases and the J gene end by 3 bases; junction bases not matched to a gene: 11. From germline, CDR1 is LNHDA and CDR2 SQIVND (reference sequence). There are 16 residues in the CDR3. The CDR3 spells CASSTLLQGPDTEAFF. The DNA of the CDR3 is TGTGCCAGTAGTACTCTTCTACAGGGGCCGGACACTGAAGCTTTCTTT.

The chain links TRBV19 to TRBJ2-3; 7 bases line up with TRBD2. The trim removed 5 bases at V and 3 bases at J, leaving 8 bases unmatched. The CDR3 runs to 15 residues. Germline assignment: CDR1 LNHDA and CDR2 SQIVND (reference sequence). CDR3 sequence reads: CASSGRPGGTDTQYF. The CDR3 region has the DNA TGTGCCAGTAGTGGGCGGCCGGGAGGAACAGATACGCAGTATTTT.

This sequence joins TRBV2 and TRBJ1-2, with TRBD1 identical over 8 bases. The V gene end was trimmed by 4 bases and the J gene end by 6 bases; junction bases not matched to a gene: 1. Germline V gene sequence: CDR1 SNHLY, CDR2 FYNNEI. The CDR3 extends over 12 amino acids. The CDR3 nucleotides are TGTGCCAGCAGTGGGACAGGGCATGGCTACACCTTC. Translation gives CASSGTGHGYTF.

V is TRBV12-3 or TRBV12-4 and J is TRBJ1-5; D gene ambiguous. CDR3 size: 13 residues. V lost 3 bases and J lost 4, with 7 bases in between. The CDR3 sequence: CASSFSPNQPQHF. CDR3 DNA: TGTGCCAGCAGTTTTTCACCGAATCAGCCCCAGCATTTT.

This clone has a single count. This chain joins TRBV5-5 and TRBJ1-3; 8 bases line up with TRBD1. Trimming removed 0 bases from V and 2 bases from J; junction bases left unmatched: 4. Per germline, CDR1 SGHKS and CDR2 YYEKEE (reference sequence). The CDR3 sequence is 16 residues long. The CDR3 DNA is TGTGCCAGCAGCTTGGGGACAGGGAGGACTGGAAACACCATATATTTT. Protein sequence: CASSLGTGRTGNTIYF.

This sequence joins TRBV5-6 and TRBJ2-7, with 7 bases matching TRBD1. Germline V CDR1 and CDR2: SGHDT, YYEEEE. This CDR3 contains 13 residues. Trimming cost V 2 bases and J 4 bases; bases outside gene matches: 3. The CDR3 DNA follows: TGTGCCAGCAGCTTCCGGGACAGATACGAGCAGTACTTC. Its protein is CASSFRDRYEQYF.

This chain links TRBV9 with TRBJ1-4; TRBD1 aligns across 8 bases. Germline-derived CDR1 and CDR2 are SGDLS and YYNGEE. The J segment lost 8 bases and the V segment lost 1 base, leaving 7 bases of the junction unmatched. This CDR3 region has 15 residues. Here the CDR3 reads CASSVRQGLGEKLFF. The CDR3, as DNA: TGTGCCAGCAGCGTAAGACAGGGGTTAGGGGAAAAACTGTTTTTT.

V is TRBV9 and J is TRBJ2-3, with 8 bases that match TRBD2. Germline V gene lookup returns CDR1 SGDLS and CDR2 YYNGEE. The CDR3 covers 17 residues. Trimming took 8 bases from V and 6 from J; bases not matched to a gene: 20. The DNA of the CDR3 is TGTGCCAGTTCCCCCACAAGCGGGGGCGGGTATAGGGATACGCAGTATTTT. It encodes CASSPTSGGGYRDTQYF.

V usage is TRBV7-6 and J usage is TRBJ1-3, with D maybe TRBD1 (6 bases). CDR3 size: 15 residues. CDR1 and CDR2 (germline): SGHVS, FNYEAQ. Trimming shortened V by 5 bases and J by 0 bases, and 11 bases separated the two germline ends. The CDR3 DNA reads as TGTGCCAGCAGCGCCACAGGGAGCTCTGGAAACACCATATATTTT. Encoded protein: CASSATGSSGNTIYF.

The chain recombines TRBV5-1 with TRBJ2-1; 10 bases fit TRBD1. The ends lost 0 bases at V and 14 bases at J; junction bases unmatched: 8. Looked up from germline, CDR1 is SGHRS and CDR2 is YFSETQ. The CDR3 sequence is 14 residues long. The CDR3 coding sequence is TGCGCCAGCAGCTTGGATGTGGGACAGGGGTTTGAGTTCTTC. Translated, it gives CASSLDVGQGFEFF. The variable domain in full, with the rest retrieved from reference TRBV5-1 and TRBJ2-1, is KAGVTQTPRYLIKTRGQQVTLSCSPISGHRSVSWYQQTPGQGLQFLFEYFSETQRNKGNFPGRFSGRQFSNSRSEMNVSTLELGDSALYLCASSLDVGQGFEFFGPGTRLTVL.